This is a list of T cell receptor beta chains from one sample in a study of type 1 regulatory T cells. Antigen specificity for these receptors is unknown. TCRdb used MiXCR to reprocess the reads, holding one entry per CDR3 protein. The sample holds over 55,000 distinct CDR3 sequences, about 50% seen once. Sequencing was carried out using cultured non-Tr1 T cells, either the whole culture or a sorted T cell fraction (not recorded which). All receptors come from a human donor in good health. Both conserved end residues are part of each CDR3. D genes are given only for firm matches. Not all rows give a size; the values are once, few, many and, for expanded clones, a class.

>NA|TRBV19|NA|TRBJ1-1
TGTGCCAGTAGTGTTCAGGGGAGGGAGGACACTGAAGCTTTCTTT
CASSVQGREDTEAFF
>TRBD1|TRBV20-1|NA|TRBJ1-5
TGCAGTGCTAGGACCGGGACAGGGATCCAGCCCCAGCATTTT
CSARTGTGIQPQHF
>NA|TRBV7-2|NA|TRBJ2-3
TGTGCCAGCAGCGGATGGAAAGATACGCAGTATTTT
CASSGWKDTQYF
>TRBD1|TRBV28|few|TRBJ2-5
TGTGCCAGCAGTTTCGACAGGGTATCGTCAGAGACCCAGTACTTC
CASSFDRVSSETQYF
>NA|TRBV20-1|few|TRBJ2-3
TGCAGTGCTAGTACTCCCTTTTCCGAGGATACGCAGTATTTT
CSASTPFSEDTQYF
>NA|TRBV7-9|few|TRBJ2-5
TGTGCCAGCAGCTTAAGCCCGGGGGAGACCCAGTACTTC
CASSLSPGETQYF
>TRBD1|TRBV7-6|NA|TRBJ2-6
TGTGCCAGCAGAAATAAAATACAGGGGGCAGCCTCTGGGGCCAACGTCCTGACTTTC
CASRNKIQGAASGANVLTF
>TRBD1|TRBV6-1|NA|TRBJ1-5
TGTGCCAGCAGTGACCGCCAGGGGGTAGGAAATCAGCCCCAGCATTTT
CASSDRQGVGNQPQHF
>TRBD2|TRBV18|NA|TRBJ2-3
TGTGCCAGCTCACCCCAACTAGCGGGGGGGCCCACAGATACGCAGTATTTT
CASSPQLAGGPTDTQYF
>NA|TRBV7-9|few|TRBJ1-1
TGTGCCAGCAGTAATATGGAGACTGAAGCTTTCTTT
CASSNMETEAFF
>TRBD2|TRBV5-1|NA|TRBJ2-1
TGCGCCAGCGTTCCAAACAGGCGGGGGGGGTCAGGTGAGCAGTTCTTC
CASVPNRRGGSGEQFF
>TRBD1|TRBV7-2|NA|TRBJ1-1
TGTGCCAGCAGCCTTGACAGGGCTCCTGAAGCTTTCTTT
CASSLDRAPEAFF
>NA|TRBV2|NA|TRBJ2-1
TGTGCCAGCACCTTAACTAGAGATCCCTACAATGAGCAGTTCTTC
CASTLTRDPYNEQFF
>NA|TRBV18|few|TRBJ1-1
TGTGCCAGCTCACTCGGATTGGGGACTGAAGCTTTCTTT
CASSLGLGTEAFF
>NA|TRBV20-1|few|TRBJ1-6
TGCAGTGCTAGCCGGGACGGAGGACCCGGGTCACCCCTCCACTTT
CSASRDGGPGSPLHF
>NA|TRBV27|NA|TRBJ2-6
TGTGCCAGCAGTTTCGCCGGGGTACCCCAATCTGGGGCCAACGTCCTGACTTTC
CASSFAGVPQSGANVLTF
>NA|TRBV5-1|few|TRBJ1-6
TGCGCCAGCAGCTTTCTGGGGCGGGGTGATTCACCCCTCCACTTT
CASSFLGRGDSPLHF
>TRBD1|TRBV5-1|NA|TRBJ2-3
TGCGCCAGCAGCGTAGAAGGGACAGGGCGCACAGATACGCAGTATTTT
CASSVEGTGRTDTQYF
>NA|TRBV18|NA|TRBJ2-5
TGTGCCAGCTCACCACCGTCCCAAGAGACCCAGTACTTC
CASSPPSQETQYF
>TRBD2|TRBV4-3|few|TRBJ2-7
TGCGCCAGCAGCCAAATAGCGGGGGACTCCTACGAGCAGTACTTC
CASSQIAGDSYEQYF
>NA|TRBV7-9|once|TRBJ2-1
TGTGCCAGCAGCGTCCAGCAGAATAACAATGAGCAGTTCTTC
CASSVQQNNNEQFF
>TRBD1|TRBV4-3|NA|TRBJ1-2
TGCGCCAGCAGCCAAGGGGCAGGGGGGTTTGGAGGCTACACCTTC
CASSQGAGGFGGYTF
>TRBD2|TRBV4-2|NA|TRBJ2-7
TGTGCCAGCAGCCAAGTAGTCGGTAGCGGGGGGAAGTACGAGCAGTACTTC
CASSQVVGSGGKYEQYF
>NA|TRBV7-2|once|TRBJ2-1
TGTGCCAGCAGCTTATCCCTTATGGGGGATGAGCAGTTCTTC
CASSLSLMGDEQFF
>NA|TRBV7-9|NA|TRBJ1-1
TGTGCCAGCGCCTCAAGGGGGGAGGGCACTGAAGCTTTCTTT
CASASRGEGTEAFF
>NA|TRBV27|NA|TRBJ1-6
TGTGCCAGCAGTTTACGGAGGAAGGATTCACCCCTCCACTTT
CASSLRRKDSPLHF
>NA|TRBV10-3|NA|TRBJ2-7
TGTGCCATCAGTGGGGTTTCATCGGTTCGCGAGCAGTACTTC
CAISGVSSVREQYF
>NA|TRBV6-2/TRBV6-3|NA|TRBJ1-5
TGTGCCAGCACCGAGACCGGCCTCCGGAGCAATCAGCCCCAGCATTTT
CASTETGLRSNQPQHF
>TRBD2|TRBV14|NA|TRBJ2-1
TGTGCCAGCAGCCGGGGACTAGCGGGTAATGGAGAGCAGTTCTTC
CASSRGLAGNGEQFF